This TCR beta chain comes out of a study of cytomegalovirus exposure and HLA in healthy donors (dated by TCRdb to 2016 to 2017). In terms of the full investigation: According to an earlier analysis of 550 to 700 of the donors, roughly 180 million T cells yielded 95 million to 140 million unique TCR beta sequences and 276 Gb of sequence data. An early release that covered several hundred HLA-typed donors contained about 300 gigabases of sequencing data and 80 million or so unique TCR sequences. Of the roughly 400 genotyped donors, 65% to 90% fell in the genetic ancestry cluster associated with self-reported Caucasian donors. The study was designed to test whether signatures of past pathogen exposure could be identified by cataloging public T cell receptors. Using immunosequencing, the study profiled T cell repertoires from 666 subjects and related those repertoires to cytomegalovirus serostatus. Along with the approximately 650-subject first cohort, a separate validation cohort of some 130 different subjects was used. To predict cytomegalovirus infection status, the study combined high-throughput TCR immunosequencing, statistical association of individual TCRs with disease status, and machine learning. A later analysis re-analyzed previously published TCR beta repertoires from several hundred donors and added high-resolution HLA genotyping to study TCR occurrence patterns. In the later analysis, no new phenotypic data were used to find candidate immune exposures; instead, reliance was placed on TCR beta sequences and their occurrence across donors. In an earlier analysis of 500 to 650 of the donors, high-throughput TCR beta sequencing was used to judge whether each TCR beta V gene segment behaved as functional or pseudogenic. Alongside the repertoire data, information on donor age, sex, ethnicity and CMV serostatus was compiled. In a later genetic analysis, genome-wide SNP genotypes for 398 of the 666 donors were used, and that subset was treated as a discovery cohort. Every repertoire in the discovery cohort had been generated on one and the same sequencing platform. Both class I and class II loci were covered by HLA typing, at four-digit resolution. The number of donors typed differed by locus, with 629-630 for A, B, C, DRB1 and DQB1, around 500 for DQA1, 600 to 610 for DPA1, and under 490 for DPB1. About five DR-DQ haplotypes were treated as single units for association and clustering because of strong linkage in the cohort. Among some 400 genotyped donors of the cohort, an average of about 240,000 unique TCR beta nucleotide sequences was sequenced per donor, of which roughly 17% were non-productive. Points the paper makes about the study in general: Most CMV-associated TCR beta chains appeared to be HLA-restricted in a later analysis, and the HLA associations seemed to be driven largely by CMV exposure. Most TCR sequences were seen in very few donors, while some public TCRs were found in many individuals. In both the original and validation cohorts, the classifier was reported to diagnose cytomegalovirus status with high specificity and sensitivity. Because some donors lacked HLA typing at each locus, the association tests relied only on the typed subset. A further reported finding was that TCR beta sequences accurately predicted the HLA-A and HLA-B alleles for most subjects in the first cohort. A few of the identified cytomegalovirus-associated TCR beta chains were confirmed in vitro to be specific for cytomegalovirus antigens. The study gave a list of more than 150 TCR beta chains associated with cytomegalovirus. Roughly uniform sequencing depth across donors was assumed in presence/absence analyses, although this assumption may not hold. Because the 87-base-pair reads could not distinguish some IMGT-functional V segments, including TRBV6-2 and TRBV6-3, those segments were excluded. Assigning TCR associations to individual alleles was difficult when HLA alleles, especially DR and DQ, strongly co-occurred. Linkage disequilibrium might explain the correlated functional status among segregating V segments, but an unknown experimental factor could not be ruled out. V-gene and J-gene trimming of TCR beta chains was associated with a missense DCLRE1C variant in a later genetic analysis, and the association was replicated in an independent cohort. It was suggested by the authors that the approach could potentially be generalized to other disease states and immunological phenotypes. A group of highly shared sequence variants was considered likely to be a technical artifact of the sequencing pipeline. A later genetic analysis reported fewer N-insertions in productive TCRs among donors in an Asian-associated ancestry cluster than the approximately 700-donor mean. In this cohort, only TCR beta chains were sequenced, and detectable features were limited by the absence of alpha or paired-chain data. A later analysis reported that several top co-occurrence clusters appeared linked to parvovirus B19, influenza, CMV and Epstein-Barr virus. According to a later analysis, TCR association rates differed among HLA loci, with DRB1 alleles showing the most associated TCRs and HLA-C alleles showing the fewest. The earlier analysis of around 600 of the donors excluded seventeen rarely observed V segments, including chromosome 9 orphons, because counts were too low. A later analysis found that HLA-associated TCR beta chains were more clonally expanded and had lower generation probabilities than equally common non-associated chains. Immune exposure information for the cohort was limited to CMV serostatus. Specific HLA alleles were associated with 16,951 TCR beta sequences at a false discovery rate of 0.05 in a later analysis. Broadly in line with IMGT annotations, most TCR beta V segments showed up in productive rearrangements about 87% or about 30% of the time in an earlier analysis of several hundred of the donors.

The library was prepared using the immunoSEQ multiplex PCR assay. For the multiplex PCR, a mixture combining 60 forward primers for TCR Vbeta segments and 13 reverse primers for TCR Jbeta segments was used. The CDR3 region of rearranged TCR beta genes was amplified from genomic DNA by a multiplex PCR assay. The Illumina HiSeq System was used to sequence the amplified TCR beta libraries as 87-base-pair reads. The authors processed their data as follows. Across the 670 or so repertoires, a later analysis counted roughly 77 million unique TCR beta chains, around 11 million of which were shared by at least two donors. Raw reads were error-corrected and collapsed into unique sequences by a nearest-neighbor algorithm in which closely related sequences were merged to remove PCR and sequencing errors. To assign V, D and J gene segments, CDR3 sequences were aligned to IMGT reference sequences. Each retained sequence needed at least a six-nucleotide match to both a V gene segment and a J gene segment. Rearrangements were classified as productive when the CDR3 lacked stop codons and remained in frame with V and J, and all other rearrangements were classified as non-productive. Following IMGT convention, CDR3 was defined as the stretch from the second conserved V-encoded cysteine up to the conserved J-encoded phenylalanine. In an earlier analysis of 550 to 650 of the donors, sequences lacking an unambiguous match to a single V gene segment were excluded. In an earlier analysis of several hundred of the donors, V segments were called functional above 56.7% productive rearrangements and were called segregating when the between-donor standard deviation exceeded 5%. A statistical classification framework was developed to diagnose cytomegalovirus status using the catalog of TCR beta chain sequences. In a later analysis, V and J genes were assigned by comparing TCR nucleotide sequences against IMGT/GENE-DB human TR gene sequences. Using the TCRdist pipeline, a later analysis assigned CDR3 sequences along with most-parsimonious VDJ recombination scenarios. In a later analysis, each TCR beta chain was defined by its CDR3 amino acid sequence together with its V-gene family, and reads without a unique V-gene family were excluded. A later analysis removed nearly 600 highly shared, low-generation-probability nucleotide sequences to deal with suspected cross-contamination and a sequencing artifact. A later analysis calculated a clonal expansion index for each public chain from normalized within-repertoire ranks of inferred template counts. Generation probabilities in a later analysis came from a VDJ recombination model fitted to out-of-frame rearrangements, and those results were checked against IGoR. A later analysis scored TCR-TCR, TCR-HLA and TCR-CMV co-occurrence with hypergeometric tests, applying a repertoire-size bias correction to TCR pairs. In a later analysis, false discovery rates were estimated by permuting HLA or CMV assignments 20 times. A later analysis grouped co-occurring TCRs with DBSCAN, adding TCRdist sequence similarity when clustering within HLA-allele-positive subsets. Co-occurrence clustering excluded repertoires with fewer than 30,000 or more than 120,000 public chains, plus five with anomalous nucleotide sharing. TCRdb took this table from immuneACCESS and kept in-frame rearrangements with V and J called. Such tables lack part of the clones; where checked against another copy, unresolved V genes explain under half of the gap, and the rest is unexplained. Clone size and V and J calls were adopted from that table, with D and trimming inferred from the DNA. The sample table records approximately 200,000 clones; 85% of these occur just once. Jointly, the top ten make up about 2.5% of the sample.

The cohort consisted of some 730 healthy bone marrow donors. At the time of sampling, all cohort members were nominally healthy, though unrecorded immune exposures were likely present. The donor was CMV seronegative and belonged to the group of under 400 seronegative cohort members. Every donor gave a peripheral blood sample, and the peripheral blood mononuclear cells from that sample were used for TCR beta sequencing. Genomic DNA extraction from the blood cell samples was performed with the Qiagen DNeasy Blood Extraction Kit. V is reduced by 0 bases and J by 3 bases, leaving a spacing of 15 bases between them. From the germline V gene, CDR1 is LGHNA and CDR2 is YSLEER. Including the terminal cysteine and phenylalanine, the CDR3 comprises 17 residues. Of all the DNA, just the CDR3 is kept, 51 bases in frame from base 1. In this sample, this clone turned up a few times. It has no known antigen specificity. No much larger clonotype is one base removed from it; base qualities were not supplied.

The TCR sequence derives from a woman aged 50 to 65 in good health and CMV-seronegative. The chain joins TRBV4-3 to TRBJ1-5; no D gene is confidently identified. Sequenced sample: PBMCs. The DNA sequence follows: TGCGCCAGCAGCCAAGATCATGGAGGTGTGTTCAATCAGCCCCAGCATTTT. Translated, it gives CASSQDHGGVFNQPQHF.